One T cell receptor beta chain is described in this entry. The target of this receptor is not known. No much larger clone is present one base from it, and per-base qualities are unavailable. This specimen belongs to a study of cytomegalovirus exposure and HLA in healthy donors listed by TCRdb under 2017. A note on the overall study: According to an earlier analysis of around 600 of the donors, about 190 million T cells yielded 117 million unique TCR beta sequences and about 300 Gb of sequence data. Around 330 gigabases of sequencing data and about 92 million unique TCR sequences made up an early release that covered roughly 670 HLA-typed donors. Of the roughly 430 genotyped donors, around 81% fell in the genetic ancestry cluster associated with self-reported Caucasian donors. The study aimed to test whether signatures of past pathogen exposure could be identified by cataloging public T cell receptors. The study used immunosequencing to profile the T cell repertoires of 670 or so subjects and linked those repertoires to cytomegalovirus serostatus. In addition to the first cohort of roughly 700 subjects, a separate validation cohort of some 120 different subjects was used. High-throughput TCR immunosequencing, statistical association of individual TCRs with disease status, and machine learning were combined to predict cytomegalovirus infection status. To study patterns of TCR occurrence, a later analysis re-analyzed previously published TCR beta repertoires from several hundred donors and added high-resolution HLA genotyping. The later analysis used no new phenotypic data to find candidate immune exposures, relying instead on TCR beta sequences and their occurrence across donors. An earlier analysis of 587 of the donors used high-throughput TCR beta sequencing to judge whether each TCR beta V gene segment behaved as functional or pseudogenic. Alongside the repertoire data, information on donor age, sex, ethnicity and CMV serostatus was compiled. A later genetic analysis took genome-wide SNP genotypes for about 55% of the 666 donors and used that subset as a discovery cohort. All discovery cohort repertoires had been generated using a single sequencing platform. HLA typing covered class I and class II loci at four-digit resolution. The number of typed donors differed by locus: about 620-630 for A, B, C, DRB1 and DQB1; some 500 for DQA1; 606 for DPA1; and around 470 for DPB1. About 5 DR-DQ haplotypes were handled as single units for association and clustering, since linkage in the cohort was strong. Among around 400 genotyped donors of the cohort, an average of roughly 240,000 unique TCR beta nucleotide sequences were sequenced per donor, roughly a sixth of them non-productive. What the work shows at the level of the full study, not this receptor alone: A few of the identified cytomegalovirus-associated TCR beta chains were confirmed in vitro to be specific for cytomegalovirus antigens. Cytomegalovirus status was reported to be diagnosed by the classifier with high specificity and sensitivity in both the original and validation cohorts. A later genetic analysis associated a missense DCLRE1C variant with V-gene and J-gene trimming of TCR beta chains, and an independent cohort replicated the association. A later analysis found that most CMV-associated TCR beta chains appeared HLA-restricted, with HLA associations seemingly driven largely by CMV exposure. A further reported finding was that TCR beta sequences accurately predicted the HLA-A and HLA-B alleles for most subjects in the first cohort. An earlier analysis of around 540 of the donors showed that most TCR beta V segments appeared in productive rearrangements either about 90% or about 30% of the time, which broadly matched IMGT annotations. The authors suggested that the approach could potentially be extended to other disease states and immunological phenotypes. According to a later analysis, TCR association rates differed among HLA loci, with DRB1 alleles showing the most associated TCRs and HLA-C alleles showing the fewest. Roughly uniform sequencing depth across donors was assumed in presence/absence analyses, although this assumption may not hold. According to a later genetic analysis, donors in an Asian-associated ancestry cluster had fewer N-insertions in productive TCRs than the roughly 700-donor mean. This cohort had only TCR beta chains sequenced, and the lack of alpha or paired-chain data limited which features could be detected. Linkage disequilibrium might explain the correlated functional status among segregating V segments, but an unknown experimental factor could not be ruled out. Compared with equally common non-associated chains, HLA-associated TCR beta chains in a later analysis were more clonally expanded and had lower generation probabilities. A cluster of highly shared sequence variants was judged likely to be a technical artifact of the sequencing pipeline. Because counts were too low, 15 to 20 rarely observed V segments, including chromosome 9 orphons, were left out of the earlier analysis of 587 of the donors. Several of the top co-occurrence clusters appeared to be linked to parvovirus B19, influenza, CMV and Epstein-Barr virus, according to a later analysis. At a false discovery rate of 0.05, a later analysis linked some 17,000 TCR beta sequences to specific HLA alleles. Because HLA typing was unavailable for some donors at each locus, only the typed subset was used in association tests. Strong co-occurrence of HLA alleles, especially DR and DQ, made assigning TCR associations to individual alleles difficult. Most TCR sequences were seen in very few donors, while some public TCRs were found in many individuals. The only immune exposure information available for the cohort was CMV serostatus. The study listed 150 to 200 TCR beta chains as associated with cytomegalovirus.

The cohort consisted of 666 healthy bone marrow donors. At the time of sampling, every cohort member was nominally healthy, though immune exposures that went unrecorded were likely present. The donor was CMV seropositive and belonged to the group of some 290 seropositive cohort members. A peripheral blood sample was collected from each donor, and TCR beta sequencing was performed on peripheral blood mononuclear cells. The Qiagen DNeasy Blood Extraction Kit was used to extract genomic DNA from the blood cell samples. Library creation used the immunoSEQ multiplex PCR assay. For the multiplex PCR, a mixture combining 60 forward primers for TCR Vbeta segments and 13 reverse primers for TCR Jbeta segments was used. A multiplex PCR assay on genomic DNA amplified the CDR3 region of rearranged TCR beta genes. Amplified TCR beta libraries were sequenced as 87-base-pair reads on the Illumina HiSeq System. The source study handled its data this way. In a later analysis, tens of millions of unique TCR beta chains were counted across the 666 repertoires, and roughly 11 million of these chains were shared by at least two donors. A nearest-neighbor algorithm error-corrected the raw reads and collapsed the reads into unique sequences, merging closely related sequences to remove PCR and sequencing errors. V, D and J gene segments were assigned by aligning CDR3 sequences to IMGT reference sequences. For a sequence to be retained, at least a six-nucleotide match to both a V gene segment and a J gene segment was required. A rearrangement counted as productive if the CDR3 had no stop codons and remained in frame with V and J, and every other rearrangement counted as non-productive. CDR3 was defined according to IMGT convention as the region running from the second conserved V-encoded cysteine to the conserved J-encoded phenylalanine. The earlier analysis of 500 to 650 of the donors excluded any sequence lacking an unambiguous match to a single V gene segment. An earlier analysis of just under 600 of the donors called V segments functional above 56.7% productive rearrangements and segregating when the between-donor standard deviation exceeded 5%. To diagnose cytomegalovirus status from the catalog of TCR beta chain sequences, a statistical classification framework was built. In a later analysis, TCR nucleotide sequences were compared against IMGT/GENE-DB human TR gene sequences so that V and J genes could be assigned. Using the TCRdist pipeline, a later analysis assigned CDR3 sequences along with most-parsimonious VDJ recombination scenarios. In a later analysis, each TCR beta chain was defined by its CDR3 amino acid sequence together with its V-gene family, and reads lacking a unique V-gene family were excluded. To address suspected cross-contamination and a sequencing artifact, a later analysis removed approximately 590 highly shared, low-generation-probability nucleotide sequences. In a later analysis, a clonal expansion index for each public chain was calculated from normalized within-repertoire ranks of inferred template counts. In a later analysis, generation probabilities were computed with a VDJ recombination model fitted to out-of-frame rearrangements, and the resulting probabilities were checked against IGoR. In a later analysis, TCR-TCR, TCR-HLA and TCR-CMV co-occurrence was scored with hypergeometric tests, and a repertoire-size bias correction was applied to TCR pairs. To estimate false discovery rates, a later analysis permuted the HLA or CMV assignments 20 times. In a later analysis, co-occurring TCRs were grouped using DBSCAN, with TCRdist sequence similarity added in when clustering inside HLA-allele-positive subsets. Co-occurrence clustering excluded repertoires with fewer than 30,000 or more than 120,000 public chains, plus five with anomalous nucleotide sharing. The clones in this table, taken by TCRdb from immuneACCESS, are in-frame only. Not every clone is retained; where verified, under half of the shortfall comes from an unresolved V gene, and the cause of the rest is unknown. V and J calls and clone size are copied from that table; D and trimming were computed from the DNA. The sample table shows 240,000 or so clones, and roughly 87% are seen once. 5% to 6.5% of the sample belongs to the ten largest clones.

The TCR comes from a middle-aged woman in good health and CMV-seropositive. The sequencing sample was made of PBMCs.

In nucleotide form, the sequence is TGTGCCACCAGCAGAGATCCAGCGGGGGACGAGCAGTACTTC. Its product reads: CATSRDPAGDEQYF. Rearrangement joined TRBV15 to TRBJ2-7; 8 central bases correspond to TRBD2. V has 0 bases trimmed and J has 5 bases trimmed; junction bases matching no gene number 3. Counted from cysteine to phenylalanine, this CDR3 has 14 amino acids. Only CDR3 DNA remains: 42 bases, in frame from the first base. For CDR1 and CDR2, the germline V gene (reference sequence) lists LNHNV and YYDKDF.